This T cell receptor beta chain stems from a study of human T cells and chemical hapten exposure. Germline V CDR1 and CDR2: MNHNS, SASEGT. The ends were cut back, 0 bases at V and 4 bases at J, with 9 bases in the middle. CDR3 length equals 14 residues. Each CDR3 protein is one row after TCRdb ran MiXCR on the RACE reads. The sample holds fewer than 100,000 distinct CDR3 sequences, 8.5% to 10% seen once. This clonotype came up many times. Described time point: healthy volunteer bleed at 6 weeks. Unfractionated whole blood was the source from which total RNA was extracted. V usage is TRBV6-1 and J usage is TRBJ1-1; D is unresolved. This receptor was obtained from a female donor in good health. Some clones in this sample may be carry-over from other donors' samples. Sequences were obtained from whole blood. The CDR3 sequence is CASSEASITTEAFF. CDR3 nucleotide sequence: TGTGCCAGCAGTGAAGCGTCGATTACCACTGAAGCTTTCTTT.